This T cell receptor (beta chain) was recovered during a study of T-cell memory formation after mild COVID-19. Background on the study: There were largely donor-specific TCR clusters. Overall study results and limits: CD4+ contracting clones lay mainly in CM and EM, CD8+ ones in EMRA. Clones that got smaller from day 15 to 85 had even CD4/CD8, while clones growing later tipped toward CD4+.

For this clonotype: Its specificity is unknown.

The germline V gene encodes CDR1 GTSNPN and CDR2 SVGIG (reference sequence). Trimming removed 5 bases from V and 4 bases from J, with 9 bases in between. The CDR3 length is 11 residues. The 5'RACE method, run with constant-segment primers, produced TCR alpha and TCR beta cDNA libraries (carrying sample barcodes and UMIs). TCRdb processed the 5' RACE reads anew with MiXCR; each CDR3 protein has one entry. The sample gives 350,000 to 500,000 distinct CDR3 sequences, 15% to 20% of which show up once; 20% to 25% is in the top ten. The chain links TRBV30 to TRBJ2-7; D is uncertain. This clonotype was sampled from a man between 18 and 29 years old who had mild COVID-19 (a few samples of this study predate the infection). Cell type and time point are not known. Sequenced: PBMCs or a T cell subset sorted from them (not recorded which). The CDR3, as DNA: TGTGCCTGGGCATCAGTTTACGAGCAGTACTTC. This gives the protein CAWASVYEQYF. Using reference TRBV30 and TRBJ2-7 for the parts outside the CDR3, the full variable domain is SQTIHQWPATLVQPVGSPLSLECTVEGTSNPNLYWYRQAAGRGLQLLFYSVGIGQISSEVPQNLSASRPQDRQFILSSKKLLLSDSGFYLCAWASVYEQYFGPGTRLTVT.